This entry features one T cell receptor beta chain sequence. Antigen: not known. Clones were sequenced by immunoSEQ multiplex PCR, and TCRdb holds only the in-frame ones, with some missing. There are some 120,000 clones in the sample; 80% to 90% occur only once, and around 1.6% lies in the top ten. Deletions cut 5 bases from V and 4 bases from J, with 8 bases between. CDR3 size: 13 residues. Germline assignment: CDR1 MNHEY and CDR2 SVGAGI. This sample stems from a study of T cell responses to AZD1222 COVID-19 vaccine. The study, taken as a whole, reports: Just a handful of AZD1222 recipients tested seropositive at baseline.

This chain links TRBV6-5 with TRBJ2-2; D is unresolved. This TCR was recovered from an adult in good health. The material sequenced was peripheral blood, taken on day 0 of AZD1222 vaccination. Here the CDR3 reads CASSQIITGELFF. The CDR3, as DNA: TGTGCCAGCAGTCAAATTATCACCGGGGAGCTGTTTTTT.